The clone carrying this T cell receptor (beta chain) showed up just a few times. The data were produced by immunoSEQ multiplex PCR, yet TCRdb's version contains in-frame clones alone and is incomplete. The sample has just under 50,000 clones; about 92% are singletons. The sample originates from a study of blood T cell repertoires in COVID-19. The CDR3 covers 14 residues. Germline CDR1 reads SGHVS; CDR2 reads FNYEAQ. V was shortened by 5 bases and J by 3 bases, with 14 bases between the two germline ends. Sequencing was done on a sample of peripheral blood. This chain uses TRBV7-6 with TRBJ2-7; D gene uncertain. This TCR came from a human donor in a cohort sampled during active COVID-19. The CDR3 coding sequence is TGTGCCAGCAGCCCTGCATACCGGAGCTACGAGCAGTACTTC. It encodes CASSPAYRSYEQYF.